This entry lists 26 T cell receptor beta chains sequenced from one sample in a study of blood T cell repertoires in COVID-19. Produced via immunoSEQ multiplex PCR; TCRdb's table is partial and in-frame only. The sample shows 450,000 or so clones, 75% to 90% of them seen only once. Specimen: peripheral blood. The receptors here all came from a man younger than 30 with COVID-19, enrolled during active disease.

The chain employs TRBV10-3 and TRBJ2-5; TRBD2 matches at 11 bases. J was trimmed by 1 base and V by 5 bases; bases with no gene match: 6. CDR1 and CDR2 from the germline V gene are ENHRY and SYGVKD. The CDR3 covers 16 residues. Here the CDR3 DNA reads TGTGCCATCAGTCCTAGCGGGGGGCCGAGCCAAGAGACCCAGTACTTC. This encodes CAISPSGGPSQETQYF.

The V call is TRBV5-6, the J call TRBJ2-1, with D possibly matching TRBD1 (6 bases). The length of the CDR3 is 14 residues. V dropped 5 bases and J dropped 8 bases, with 17 bases sitting between them. The germline gives CDR1 SGHDT, CDR2 YYEEEE. CDR3 protein: CASSRQGLRDEQFF. The CDR3 bases are TGTGCCAGCAGTCGGCAGGGGCTACGGGATGAGCAGTTCTTC.

Only a few counts were recorded for this clone. CDR3: CASSESGQGYNSPLHF. The CDR3 bases are TGTGCCAGCAGTGAATCCGGCCAGGGTTATAATTCACCCCTCCACTTT. The rearrangement uses TRBV25-1 and TRBJ1-6; perhaps TRBD1 as D (5 bases). The CDR3 sequence is 16 residues long. Germline lookup yields CDR1 MGHDK and CDR2 SYGVNS. V lost 1 base, J lost 4 bases, and 11 bases lay in between. Drawing the rest from reference TRBV25-1 and TRBJ1-6, the complete variable domain is EADIYQTPRYLVIGTGKKITLECSQTMGHDKMYWYQQDPGMELHLIHYSYGVNSTEKGDLSSESTVSRIRTEHFPLTLESARPSHTSQYLCASSESGQGYNSPLHFGNGTRLTVT.

This chain links TRBV28 with TRBJ1-1; TRBD1 matches at 9 bases. With 2 bases clipped from V and 4 bases from J, the junction kept 8 bases outside the gene matches. The CDR3 covers 16 residues. CDR1 MDHEN and CDR2 SYDVKM come from the germline V gene. The CDR3 reads CASSLVPGQGTTEAFF. The CDR3, as DNA: TGTGCCAGCAGTTTAGTCCCGGGACAGGGTACCACTGAAGCTTTCTTT.

On this clone: Germline and junction disagree at one end, which may indicate a read error. Different DNA sequences within this sample yield the same CDR3. The rearrangement uses TRBV5-1 and TRBJ2-3, with TRBD2 matching over 9 bases. The CDR3 is 16 residues long. CDR1 SGHRS and CDR2 YFSETQ come from the germline V gene. CDR3 in amino acids: CASSLDPSGATDTQYF. In DNA form, the CDR3 reads TGCGCCAGTAGCTTGGACCCTAGCGGGGCCACAGATACGCAGTATTTT.

V gene TRBV5-4 combines with J gene TRBJ2-7; a weak D match, TRBD2 (5 bases). V lost 2 bases and J lost 9, with 18 bases in between. The germline gives CDR1 SGHNT, CDR2 YYREEE (reference sequence). This CDR3 has 14 residues. The CDR3 is CASSFFGSREGQYF. In nucleotides, the CDR3 is TGTGCCAGCAGCTTTTTTGGGAGCCGGGAAGGGCAGTACTTC.

The V call is TRBV30, the J call TRBJ2-2; tentatively, D is TRBD2 (5 bases). Germline CDR1 reads GTSNPN; CDR2 reads SVGIG (reference sequence). V lost 4 bases, J lost 3 bases, and 9 bases lay in between. The CDR3 contains 13 residues. CDR3 sequence reads: CAWNPGYTGELFF. CDR3 nucleotides: TGTGCCTGGAATCCGGGGTACACCGGGGAGCTGTTTTTT. The whole variable domain, filled in from reference TRBV30 and TRBJ2-2, reads SQTIHQWPATLVQPVGSPLSLECTVEGTSNPNLYWYRQAAGRGLQLLFYSVGIGQISSEVPQNLSASRPQDRQFILSSKKLLLSDSGFYLCAWNPGYTGELFFGEGSRLTVL.

This clone was found a few times. V gene TRBV5-1 combines with J gene TRBJ1-1; a weak D match, TRBD1 (6 bases). V lost 2 bases to trimming and J lost 3 bases, with 11 bases between them. There are 14 residues in the CDR3. Germline V gene lookup returns CDR1 SGHRS and CDR2 YFSETQ. This CDR3 is CASSLQGEDTEAFF. CDR3 DNA sequence: TGCGCCAGCAGCTTACAGGGAGAGGACACTGAAGCTTTCTTT. The variable domain in full, with the rest retrieved from reference TRBV5-1 and TRBJ1-1, is KAGVTQTPRYLIKTRGQQVTLSCSPISGHRSVSWYQQTPGQGLQFLFEYFSETQRNKGNFPGRFSGRQFSNSRSEMNVSTLELGDSALYLCASSLQGEDTEAFFGQGTRLTVV.

V and J are TRBV10-1 and TRBJ2-2, with D perhaps TRBD1 (5 bases). The V and J ends lost 3 bases and 4 bases respectively, with 9 bases between them. Per the germline V gene, CDR1 is WNHNN and CDR2 is SYGVQD (reference sequence). The CDR3 covers 14 residues. CDR3 amino acids: CASSDRAVTGELFF. DNA of the CDR3: TGCGCCAGCAGTGACAGGGCGGTCACCGGGGAGCTGTTTTTT.

This rearrangement joins TRBV7-3 to TRBJ2-1; D might be TRBD1 (6 bases). Germline V gives CDR1 SGHTA, CDR2 FQGTGA. The V end lost 4 bases, the J end lost 4 bases, and 8 bases lay between the germline ends. The CDR3 sequence is 13 residues long. The CDR3 sequence: CASSSGTYNEQFF. The CDR3 region has the DNA TGTGCCAGCAGCTCCGGGACATACAATGAGCAGTTCTTC.

V is TRBV2 and J is TRBJ1-6, with TRBD1 identical over 10 bases. After removal of 10 bases from V and 11 bases from J, the junction contained 8 bases not matched to a gene. The CDR3 covers 13 residues. Germline loops: CDR1 SNHLY, CDR2 FYNNEI. This chain's CDR3 is CATLGQGKPPLHF. The CDR3 bases are TGTGCCACCCTGGGACAGGGGAAGCCACCCCTCCACTTT.

DNA of the CDR3: TGTGCCAGCAGTGAACGAACTAGCGGGGTTAGCACAGATACGCAGTATTTT. This codes for CASSERTSGVSTDTQYF. The V and J genes are TRBV6-1 and TRBJ2-3; 10 bases line up with TRBD2. The CDR3 contains 17 residues. Germline trimming cut 2 bases from V and 0 bases from J; bases unmatched to any gene: 5. The V gene's germline CDR1 is MNHNS and CDR2 SASEGT.

J is TRBJ2-3 and V is TRBV6-5; a possible D gene is TRBD1 (6 bases). CDR1 is MNHEY, CDR2 SVGAGI, per germline. V lost 0 bases to trimming and J lost 5 bases, with 9 bases between them. This CDR3 has 14 residues. CDR3 in amino acids: CASSYSTGKDTQYF. The CDR3 nucleotides are TGTGCCAGCAGTTACTCTACAGGGAAAGATACGCAGTATTTT.

The chain is built from TRBV2 and TRBJ2-5, with D possibly matching TRBD2 (6 bases). Trimming stripped 6 bases from V and 1 base from J, with 15 bases between. This CDR3 spans 15 amino acids. Germline CDR1 reads SNHLY; CDR2 reads FYNNEI. CDR3 nucleotides: TGTGCCAGCAGGGCCCCCGGCGGGACCCAAGAGACCCAGTACTTC. Translation gives CASRAPGGTQETQYF.

This chain uses TRBV14 with TRBJ1-3, with 7 bases identical to TRBD1. The trim removed 5 bases at V and 3 bases at J, leaving 4 bases unmatched. This CDR3 comprises 14 residues. The germline V gene encodes CDR1 SGHDN and CDR2 FVKESK. CDR3 bases: TGTGCCAGCAGCGTACAGGGGATTGGAAACACCATATATTTT. This codes for CASSVQGIGNTIYF.

The genes are TRBV24-1 and TRBJ2-7, with 10 bases lining up with TRBD2. The CDR3 totals 20 residues. Germline V lookup: CDR1 KGHDR, CDR2 SFDVKD. V lost 1 base, J lost 1 base, and 15 bases stayed unmatched. The DNA of the CDR3 is TGTGCCACCAGTGATTTTATCTTTTTATCTTTAGCGGGAGGATCCTACGAGCAGTACTTC. Translated, it gives CATSDFIFLSLAGGSYEQYF.

The chain links TRBV5-1 to TRBJ2-2; D is perhaps TRBD2 (6 bases). V was shortened by 0 bases and J by 0 bases, with 9 bases between the two germline ends. There are 16 residues in the CDR3. CDR1 and CDR2 from the germline V gene are SGHRS and YFSETQ. The CDR3, as DNA: TGCGCCAGCAGCTTGGAAACGGGGGCGAACACCGGGGAGCTGTTTTTT. This codes for CASSLETGANTGELFF.

This chain uses TRBV5-4 with TRBJ2-1, with a weak D call TRBD1 (6 bases). The CDR3 length is 14 residues. Germline-derived CDR1 and CDR2 are SGHNT and YYREEE (reference sequence). V lost 3 bases to trimming and J lost 7 bases, with 14 bases between them. DNA of the CDR3: TGTGCCAGCAGCTGGGATTCGCAGGGGAATGAGCAGTTCTTC. Amino acids: CASSWDSQGNEQFF.

A note on this clone: Relative to the germline gene, one junction end is altered; a read error may explain this. The rearrangement uses TRBV29-1 and TRBJ2-2; 7 nucleotides align to TRBD1. The CDR3 extends over 11 amino acids. Germline V CDR1 and CDR2: SQVTM, ANQGSEA. The CDR3 here is CAGGNTGELFF. CDR3 DNA: TGTGCAGGGGGGAACACCGGGGAGCTGTTTTTT.

Notes on this clone: An end of the junction does not agree with germline; a read error may underlie this. V is TRBV7-7 and J is TRBJ2-3, with TRBD2 identical over 16 bases. Per the germline V gene, CDR1 is SSHAT and CDR2 is FNYEAQ (reference sequence). The CDR3 spans 16 residues. CDR3 nucleotides: TGTGCTAGCAGCTTGAGCCCGGGACTAGCGGGAGGGGCGCAGTATTTT. Its translation: CASSLSPGLAGGAQYF. Together with reference TRBV7-7 and TRBJ2-3, the CDR3 gives the full variable domain: GAGVSQSPRYKVTKRGQDVTLRCDPISSHATLYWYQQALGQGPEFLTYFNYEAQPDKSGLPSDRFSAERPEGSISTLTIQRTEQRDSAMYRCASSLSPGLAGGAQYFGPGTRLTVL.

This clone was detected once. The rearrangement joins TRBV2 to TRBJ2-7; 8 bases are shared with TRBD1. This CDR3 spans 13 amino acids. With 6 bases clipped from V and 6 bases from J, the junction kept 7 bases outside the gene matches. From germline, CDR1 is SNHLY and CDR2 FYNNEI. CDR3 coding DNA: TGTGCCAGCAGATACACTACAGGGGGCGAGCAGTACTTC. Its protein product is CASRYTTGGEQYF.

The sample holds one count of this clone. The chain couples TRBV12-5 to TRBJ2-7; 7 positions match TRBD2. V shed 7 bases, J shed 3 bases, and the junction held 15 bases outside the gene matches. The CDR3 has 16 residues. Germline V lookup: CDR1 LGHNT, CDR2 FRNRAP. CDR3 in amino acids: CASANTGGSSLYEQYF. DNA of the CDR3: TGTGCTAGTGCCAACACAGGCGGGAGTTCCCTCTACGAGCAGTACTTC.

This clone was seen only once. In DNA, the CDR3 is TGTGCCAGCAAAGGACAGACCAGTGAGCAGTTCTTC. It translates to CASKGQTSEQFF. The chain combines TRBV12-3 or TRBV12-4 with TRBJ2-1, with a possible D match to TRBD1 (6 bases). This CDR3 region has 12 residues. Trimming cost V 7 bases and J 9 bases, with 13 bases left between them.

The V call is TRBV5-6, the J call TRBJ2-7, with no clear D. Germline CDR1 SGHDT, CDR2 YYEEEE. The V gene lost 4 bases and the J gene lost 4 bases, with 12 bases spanning the gap. This CDR3 is 13 amino acids long. The CDR3 spells CASSPRSDYEQYF. In nucleotides, the CDR3 is TGTGCCAGCAGCCCGAGGAGTGATTACGAGCAGTACTTC.

The chain employs TRBV5-4 and TRBJ1-6, with D possibly being TRBD1 (6 bases). Germline-derived CDR1 and CDR2 are SGHNT and YYREEE (reference sequence). Trimming pared 4 bases from V and 6 bases from J, leaving 11 bases between. The CDR3 spans 14 residues. The CDR3 reads CASSQTGSNSPLHF. The CDR3 bases are TGTGCCAGCAGCCAGACAGGTTCTAATTCACCCCTCCACTTT.

The chain joins TRBV6-1 to TRBJ2-7; D is undetermined. Germline assignment: CDR1 MNHNS and CDR2 SASEGT. Trimming shortened V by 3 bases and J by 1 base, and 7 bases separated the two germline ends. The CDR3 has 13 residues. Here the CDR3 DNA reads TGTGCCAGCAGTGACCCCCCGTCCTACGAGCAGTACTTC. Translated: CASSDPPSYEQYF.